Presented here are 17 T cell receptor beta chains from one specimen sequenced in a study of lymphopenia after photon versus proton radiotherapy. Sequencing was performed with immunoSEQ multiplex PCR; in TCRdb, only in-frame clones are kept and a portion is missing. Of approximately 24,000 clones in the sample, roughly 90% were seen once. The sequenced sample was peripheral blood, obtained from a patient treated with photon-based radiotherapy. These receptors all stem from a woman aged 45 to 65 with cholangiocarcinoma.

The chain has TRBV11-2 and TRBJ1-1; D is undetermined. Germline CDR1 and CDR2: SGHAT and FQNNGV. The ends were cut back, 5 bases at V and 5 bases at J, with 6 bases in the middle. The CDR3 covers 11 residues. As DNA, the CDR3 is TGTGCCAGCAGCCGGTGGACTGAAGCTTTCTTT. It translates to CASSRWTEAFF. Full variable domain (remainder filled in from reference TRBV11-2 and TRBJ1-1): EAGVAQSPRYKIIEKRQSVAFWCNPISGHATLYWYQQILGQGPKLLIQFQNNGVVDDSQLPKDRFSAERLKGVDSTLKIQPAKLEDSAVYLCASSRWTEAFFGQGTRLTVV.

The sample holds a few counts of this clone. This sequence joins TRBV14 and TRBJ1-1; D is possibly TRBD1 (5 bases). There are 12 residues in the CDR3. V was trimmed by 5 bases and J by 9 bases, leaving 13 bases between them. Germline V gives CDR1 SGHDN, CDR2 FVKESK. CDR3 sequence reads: CASSVTGGKAFF. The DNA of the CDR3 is TGTGCCAGCAGCGTAACAGGAGGGAAAGCTTTCTTT.

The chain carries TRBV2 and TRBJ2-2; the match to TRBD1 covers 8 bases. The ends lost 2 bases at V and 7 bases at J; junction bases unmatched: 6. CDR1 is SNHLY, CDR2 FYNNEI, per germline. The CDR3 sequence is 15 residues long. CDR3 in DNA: TGTGCCAGCAGTGAACTCAGGGGGCCGGTCGGGGAGCTGTTTTTT. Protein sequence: CASSELRGPVGELFF.

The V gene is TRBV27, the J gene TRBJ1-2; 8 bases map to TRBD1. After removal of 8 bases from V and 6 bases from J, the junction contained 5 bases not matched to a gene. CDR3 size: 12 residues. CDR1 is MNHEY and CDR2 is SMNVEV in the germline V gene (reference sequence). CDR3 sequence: CASRTGSHGYTF. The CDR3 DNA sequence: TGTGCCAGCCGGACAGGGTCTCATGGCTACACCTTC.

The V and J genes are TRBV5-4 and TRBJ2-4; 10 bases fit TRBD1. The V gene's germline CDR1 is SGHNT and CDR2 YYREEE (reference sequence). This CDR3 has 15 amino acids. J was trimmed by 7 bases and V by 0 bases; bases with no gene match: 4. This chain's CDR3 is CASSLVGQGMNIQYF. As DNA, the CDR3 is TGTGCCAGCAGCTTGGTGGGACAGGGGATGAACATTCAGTACTTC.

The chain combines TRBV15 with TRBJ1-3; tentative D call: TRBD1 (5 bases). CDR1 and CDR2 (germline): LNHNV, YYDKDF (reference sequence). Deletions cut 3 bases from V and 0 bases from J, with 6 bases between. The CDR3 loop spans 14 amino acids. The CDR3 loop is CATSSGGSGNTIYF. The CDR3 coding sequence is TGTGCCACCAGCAGTGGGGGCTCTGGAAACACCATATATTTT.

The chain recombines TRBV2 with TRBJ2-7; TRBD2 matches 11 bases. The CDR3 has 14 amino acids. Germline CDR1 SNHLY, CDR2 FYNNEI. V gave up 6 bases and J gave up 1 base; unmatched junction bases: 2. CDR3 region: CASSGTSGSYEQYF. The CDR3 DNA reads TGTGCCAGCAGCGGGACTAGCGGATCCTACGAGCAGTACTTC.

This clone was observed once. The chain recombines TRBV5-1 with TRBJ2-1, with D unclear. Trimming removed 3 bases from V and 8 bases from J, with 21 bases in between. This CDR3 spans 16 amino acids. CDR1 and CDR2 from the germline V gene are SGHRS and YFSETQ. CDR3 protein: CASSWATGPLGDEQFF. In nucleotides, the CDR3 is TGCGCCAGCAGCTGGGCCACTGGACCGCTGGGTGATGAGCAGTTCTTC. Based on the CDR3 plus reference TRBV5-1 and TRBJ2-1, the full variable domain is KAGVTQTPRYLIKTRGQQVTLSCSPISGHRSVSWYQQTPGQGLQFLFEYFSETQRNKGNFPGRFSGRQFSNSRSEMNVSTLELGDSALYLCASSWATGPLGDEQFFGPGTRLTVL.

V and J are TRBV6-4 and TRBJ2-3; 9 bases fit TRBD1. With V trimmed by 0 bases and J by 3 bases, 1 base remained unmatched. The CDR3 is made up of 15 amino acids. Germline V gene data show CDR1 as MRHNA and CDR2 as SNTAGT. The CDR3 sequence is CASSDSGTGTDTQYF. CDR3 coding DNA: TGTGCCAGCAGTGACTCAGGGACAGGGACAGATACGCAGTATTTT.

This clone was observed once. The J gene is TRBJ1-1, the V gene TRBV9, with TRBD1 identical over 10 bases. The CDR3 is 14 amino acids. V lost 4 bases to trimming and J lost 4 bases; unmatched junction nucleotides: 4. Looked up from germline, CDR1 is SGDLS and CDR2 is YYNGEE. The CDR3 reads CASSKGQGSTEAFF. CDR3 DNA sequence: TGTGCCAGCAGCAAGGGACAGGGGTCCACTGAAGCTTTCTTT.

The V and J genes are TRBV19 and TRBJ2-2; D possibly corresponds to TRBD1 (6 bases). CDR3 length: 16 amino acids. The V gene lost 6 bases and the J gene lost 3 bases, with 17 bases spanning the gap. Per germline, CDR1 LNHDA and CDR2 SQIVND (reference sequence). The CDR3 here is CASSDPGQGHTGELFF. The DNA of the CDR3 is TGTGCCAGTAGCGATCCGGGACAAGGCCACACCGGGGAGCTGTTTTTT.

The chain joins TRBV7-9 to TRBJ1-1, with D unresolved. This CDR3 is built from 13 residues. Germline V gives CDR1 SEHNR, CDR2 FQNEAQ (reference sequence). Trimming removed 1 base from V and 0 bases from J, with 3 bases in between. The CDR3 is CASSLVMNTEAFF. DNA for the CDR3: TGTGCCAGCAGCTTAGTCATGAACACTGAAGCTTTCTTT.

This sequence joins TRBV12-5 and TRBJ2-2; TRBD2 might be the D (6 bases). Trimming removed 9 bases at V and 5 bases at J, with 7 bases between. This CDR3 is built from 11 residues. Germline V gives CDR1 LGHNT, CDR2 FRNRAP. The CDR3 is CASGGTGELFF. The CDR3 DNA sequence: TGTGCTAGCGGAGGGACCGGGGAGCTGTTTTTT.

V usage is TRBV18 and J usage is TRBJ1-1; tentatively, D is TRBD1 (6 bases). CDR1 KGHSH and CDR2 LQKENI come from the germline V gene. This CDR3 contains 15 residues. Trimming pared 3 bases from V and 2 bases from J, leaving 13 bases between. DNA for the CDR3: TGTGCCAGCTCACCCGGGGGGACACAAAACACTGAAGCTTTCTTT. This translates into CASSPGGTQNTEAFF.

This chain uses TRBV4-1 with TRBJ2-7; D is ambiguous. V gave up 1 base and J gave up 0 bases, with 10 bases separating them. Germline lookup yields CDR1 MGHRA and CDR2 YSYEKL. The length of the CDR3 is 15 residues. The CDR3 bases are TGCGCCAGCAGCCAAGGTCCACTCCGCTCCTACGAGCAGTACTTC. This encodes CASSQGPLRSYEQYF.

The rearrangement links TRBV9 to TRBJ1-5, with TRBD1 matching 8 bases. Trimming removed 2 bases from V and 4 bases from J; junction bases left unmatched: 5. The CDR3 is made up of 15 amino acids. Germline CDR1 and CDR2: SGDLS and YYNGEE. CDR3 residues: CASSVTGAMNQPQHF. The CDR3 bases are TGTGCCAGCAGCGTGACAGGGGCCATGAATCAGCCCCAGCATTTT.

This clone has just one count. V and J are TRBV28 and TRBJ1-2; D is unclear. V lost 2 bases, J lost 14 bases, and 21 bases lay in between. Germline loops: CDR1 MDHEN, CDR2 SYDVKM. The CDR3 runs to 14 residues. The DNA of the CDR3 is TGTGCCAGCAGTTTACTCGTCTCCCCCACCGGTTGGACCTTC. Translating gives CASSLLVSPTGWTF.